These T cell receptor beta chains were read from a single sample in a study of blood T cell repertoires in COVID-19. Profiled with immunoSEQ multiplex PCR; TCRdb holds only in-frame clones, not every one. Among 45,000 to 65,000 clones listed, about 81% were seen once. Sequenced input: peripheral blood. These receptors all stem from an elderly woman with COVID-19, enrolled during active disease. Both conserved end residues are part of each CDR3. Fields, in order: clone size, V gene, J gene, D gene, CDR3 protein, CDR3 DNA. The D gene is left open where the match is weak. Clone sizes are given selectively: once, few, many, or a class where the clone is expanded.

abundance: NA
v_gene: TRBV11-2
j_gene: TRBJ2-1
d_gene: NA
CDR3aa: CASRRIAQNEQFF
CDR3nt: TGTGCCAGCAGACGGATAGCCCAAAATGAGCAGTTCTTC

abundance: once
v_gene: TRBV5-1
j_gene: TRBJ2-1
d_gene: NA
CDR3aa: CASSSAVGNEQFF
CDR3nt: TGCGCCAGCAGCTCCGCGGTTGGCAATGAGCAGTTCTTC

abundance: NA
v_gene: TRBV6-5
j_gene: TRBJ2-3
d_gene: NA
CDR3aa: CASPIGSGLDTQYF
CDR3nt: TGTGCCAGCCCGATAGGGAGCGGGCTAGATACGCAGTATTTT

abundance: NA
v_gene: TRBV28
j_gene: TRBJ2-6
d_gene: TRBD1
CDR3aa: CASRPTGVGAGANVLTF
CDR3nt: TGTGCCAGCAGGCCGACAGGGGTGGGAGCTGGGGCCAACGTCCTGACTTTC

abundance: NA
v_gene: TRBV15
j_gene: TRBJ2-5
d_gene: NA
CDR3aa: CATSGGGPQETQYF
CDR3nt: TGTGCCACCAGCGGCGGAGGCCCCCAAGAGACCCAGTACTTC

abundance: NA
v_gene: TRBV4-2
j_gene: TRBJ2-2
d_gene: TRBD2
CDR3aa: CASSQQPKSSGRGGDTGELFF
CDR3nt: TGTGCCAGCAGCCAACAGCCGAAGAGTAGCGGGAGAGGGGGAGACACCGGGGAGCTGTTTTTT

abundance: NA
v_gene: TRBV5-6
j_gene: TRBJ1-4
d_gene: TRBD1
CDR3aa: CASSLKTGSNEKLFF
CDR3nt: TGTGCCAGCAGCTTAAAGACAGGGAGTAATGAAAAACTGTTTTTT

abundance: NA
v_gene: TRBV4-1
j_gene: TRBJ2-7
d_gene: TRBD2
CDR3aa: CASSPRRDYSYEQYF
CDR3nt: TGCGCCAGCAGCCCCCGACGGGACTACTCCTACGAGCAGTACTTC

abundance: once
v_gene: TRBV11-2
j_gene: TRBJ2-3
d_gene: TRBD2
CDR3aa: CASSPPGLAGGRYTQYF
CDR3nt: TGTGCCAGCAGCCCCCCCGGACTAGCGGGAGGACGATATACGCAGTATTTT

abundance: NA
v_gene: TRBV5-1
j_gene: TRBJ1-2
d_gene: NA
CDR3aa: CASSGRGSPNYGYTF
CDR3nt: TGCGCCAGCTCGGGGCGGGGGTCCCCTAACTATGGCTACACCTTC

abundance: NA
v_gene: TRBV5-1
j_gene: TRBJ2-5
d_gene: NA
CDR3aa: CASSLAEETQYF
CDR3nt: TGCGCCAGCAGCTTAGCGGAAGAGACCCAGTACTTC

abundance: NA
v_gene: TRBV14
j_gene: TRBJ2-3
d_gene: NA
CDR3aa: CASSPAAYTDTQYF
CDR3nt: TGTGCCAGCAGCCCAGCGGCTTACACAGATACGCAGTATTTT

abundance: NA
v_gene: TRBV5-1
j_gene: TRBJ1-3
d_gene: TRBD1
CDR3aa: CASSSTGADSGNTIYF
CDR3nt: TGCGCCAGCAGCTCCACAGGGGCGGACTCTGGAAACACCATATATTTT

abundance: NA
v_gene: TRBV28
j_gene: TRBJ1-4
d_gene: TRBD1
CDR3aa: CASSLRVWGDSRLLELFF
CDR3nt: TGTGCCAGCAGTTTAAGGGTATGGGGGGACAGCCGCCTTTTAGAACTGTTTTTT

abundance: once
v_gene: TRBV2
j_gene: TRBJ1-1
d_gene: NA
CDR3aa: CASRNGLTGRNTEAFF
CDR3nt: TGTGCCAGCAGAAACGGGTTGACAGGACGGAACACTGAAGCTTTCTTT

abundance: NA
v_gene: TRBV27
j_gene: TRBJ1-1
d_gene: NA
CDR3aa: CASRTVKLEAFF
CDR3nt: TGTGCCAGCCGGACAGTGAAACTTGAAGCTTTCTTT

abundance: NA
v_gene: TRBV27
j_gene: TRBJ2-6
d_gene: TRBD1
CDR3aa: CASGEGQHSGANVLTF
CDR3nt: TGTGCCAGCGGTGAGGGACAGCACTCTGGGGCCAACGTCCTGACTTTC

abundance: NA
v_gene: TRBV7-9
j_gene: TRBJ1-5
d_gene: NA
CDR3aa: CASSLDIQPQHF
CDR3nt: TGTGCCAGCAGCTTAGATATCCAGCCCCAGCATTTT

abundance: NA
v_gene: TRBV21-1
j_gene: TRBJ2-3
d_gene: NA
CDR3aa: CASSIRLGKSGQSTQYF
CDR3nt: TGTGCCAGCAGCATTAGGTTGGGCAAGTCGGGACAGAGTACGCAGTATTTT

abundance: NA
v_gene: TRBV5-1
j_gene: TRBJ2-4
d_gene: NA
CDR3aa: CASSPGQSIQYF
CDR3nt: TGCGCCAGCAGCCCAGGACAGAGCATTCAGTACTTC

abundance: NA
v_gene: TRBV5-1
j_gene: TRBJ2-7
d_gene: TRBD1
CDR3aa: CASSLNRGYEQYF
CDR3nt: TGCGCCAGCAGCTTGAACAGGGGCTACGAGCAGTACTTC

abundance: once
v_gene: TRBV29-1
j_gene: TRBJ2-7
d_gene: NA
CDR3aa: CSEEGPYEQYF
CDR3nt: TGCAGCGAGGAGGGGCCCTACGAGCAGTACTTC

abundance: NA
v_gene: TRBV27
j_gene: TRBJ2-7
d_gene: TRBD1
CDR3aa: CASTSGQGNHEQYF
CDR3nt: TGTGCCAGCACCTCCGGACAGGGAAACCACGAGCAGTACTTC

abundance: NA
v_gene: TRBV19
j_gene: TRBJ2-7
d_gene: TRBD1
CDR3aa: CASSMSGQGAREQYF
CDR3nt: TGTGCCAGTAGTATGTCGGGACAGGGGGCGCGGGAGCAGTACTTC

abundance: few
v_gene: TRBV6-2/TRBV6-3
j_gene: TRBJ1-5
d_gene: TRBD1
CDR3aa: CASSPTGGAQPQHF
CDR3nt: TGTGCCAGCAGTCCGACAGGGGGCGCTCAGCCCCAGCATTTT

abundance: few
v_gene: TRBV10-3
j_gene: TRBJ2-1
d_gene: TRBD2
CDR3aa: CASGLAGGRNEQFF
CDR3nt: TGTGCCAGTGGACTAGCGGGAGGTAGGAATGAGCAGTTCTTC

abundance: NA
v_gene: TRBV3-1/TRBV3-2
j_gene: TRBJ1-3
d_gene: NA
CDR3aa: CASSQTDSSSGNTIYF
CDR3nt: TGTGCCAGCAGCCAAACGGACAGTAGCTCTGGAAACACCATATATTTT

abundance: NA
v_gene: TRBV27
j_gene: TRBJ2-1
d_gene: TRBD2
CDR3aa: CASSSPGLAMNEQFF
CDR3nt: TGTGCCAGCAGTTCACCGGGACTAGCTATGAATGAGCAGTTCTTC

abundance: NA
v_gene: TRBV3-1/TRBV3-2
j_gene: TRBJ2-6
d_gene: TRBD1
CDR3aa: CASSRGQGASGANVLTF
CDR3nt: TGTGCCAGCAGCCGCGGACAGGGGGCCTCTGGGGCCAACGTCCTGACTTTC

abundance: NA
v_gene: TRBV30
j_gene: TRBJ2-7
d_gene: TRBD2
CDR3aa: CAWTGLAHYEQYF
CDR3nt: TGTGCCTGGACGGGACTAGCTCACTACGAGCAGTACTTC

abundance: once
v_gene: TRBV20-1
j_gene: TRBJ1-1
d_gene: TRBD1
CDR3aa: CSARQGSEAFF
CDR3nt: TGCAGTGCCCGACAGGGGTCTGAAGCTTTCTTT

abundance: NA
v_gene: TRBV6-6
j_gene: TRBJ1-6
d_gene: NA
CDR3aa: CASSYGERSPLHF
CDR3nt: TGTGCCAGCAGTTACGGTGAGCGGTCACCCCTCCACTTT